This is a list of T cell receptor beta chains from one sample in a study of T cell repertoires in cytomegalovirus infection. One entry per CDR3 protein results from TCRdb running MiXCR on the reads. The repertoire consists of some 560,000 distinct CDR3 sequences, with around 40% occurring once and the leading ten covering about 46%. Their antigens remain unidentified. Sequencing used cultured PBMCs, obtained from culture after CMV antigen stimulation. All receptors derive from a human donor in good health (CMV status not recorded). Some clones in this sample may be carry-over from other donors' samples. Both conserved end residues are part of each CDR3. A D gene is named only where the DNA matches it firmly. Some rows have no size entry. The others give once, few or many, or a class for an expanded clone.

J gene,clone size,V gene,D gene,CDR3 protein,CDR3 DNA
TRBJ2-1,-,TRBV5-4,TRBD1,CASSLAGTGDSNEQFF,TGTGCCAGCAGCTTGGCCGGGACAGGGGATAGCAATGAGCAGTTCTTC
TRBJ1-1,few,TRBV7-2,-,CASSLLPTGSGAFF,TGTGCCAGCAGCCTCCTCCCGACAGGATCGGGAGCTTTCTTT
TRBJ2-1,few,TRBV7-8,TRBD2,CASSLVAGYYNEQFF,TGTGCCAGCAGCTTAGTAGCGGGATACTACAATGAGCAGTTCTTC
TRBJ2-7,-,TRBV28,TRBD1,CASSAPGQGIYEQYF,TGTGCCAGCAGTGCCCCGGGACAGGGGATCTACGAGCAGTACTTC
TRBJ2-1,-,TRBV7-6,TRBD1,CASSPRAGQGGNEQFF,TGTGCCAGCAGCCCCAGGGCGGGACAGGGAGGCAATGAGCAGTTCTTC
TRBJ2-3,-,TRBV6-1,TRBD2,CASSKRRLAGGLNTQYF,TGTGCCAGCAGTAAACGGCGGCTAGCGGGGGGCTTGAATACGCAGTATTTT
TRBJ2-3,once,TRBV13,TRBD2,CASSLTRERNTQYF,TGTGCCAGCAGCTTAACGCGGGAGCGAAATACGCAGTATTTT
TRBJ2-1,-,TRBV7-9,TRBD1,CASSSRTGGSEQFF,TGTGCCAGCAGCTCCCGGACAGGGGGAAGTGAGCAGTTCTTC
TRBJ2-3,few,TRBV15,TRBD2,CATSSPGLGADTQYF,TGTGCCACCAGCAGCCCGGGACTAGGGGCAGATACGCAGTATTTT
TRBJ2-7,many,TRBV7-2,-,CASSLDHNSYEQYF,TGTGCCAGCAGCTTAGATCACAATTCCTACGAGCAGTACTTC
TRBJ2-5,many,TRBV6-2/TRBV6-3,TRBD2,CASSWTSGSGETQYF,TGTGCCAGCAGTTGGACTAGCGGGAGTGGAGAGACCCAGTACTTC
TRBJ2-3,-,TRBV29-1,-,CSGGGGISTDTQYF,TGCAGCGGAGGGGGGGGAATCAGCACAGATACGCAGTATTTT
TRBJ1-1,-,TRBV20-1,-,CSARTHTEAFF,TGCAGTGCTAGAACACATACTGAAGCTTTCTTT
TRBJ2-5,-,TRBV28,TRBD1,CASTSIGQGDQETQYF,TGTGCCAGCACATCAATTGGACAGGGGGACCAAGAGACCCAGTACTTC
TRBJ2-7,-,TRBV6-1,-,CASSDPLPDVSPYEQYF,TGTGCCAGCAGCGACCCACTTCCCGACGTTTCCCCCTACGAGCAGTACTTC
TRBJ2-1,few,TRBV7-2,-,CASSSARALRHNEQFF,TGTGCCAGCAGCTCAGCTCGGGCTCTGCGTCACAATGAGCAGTTCTTC
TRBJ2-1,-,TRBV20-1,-,CSARVGSVYNEQFF,TGCAGTGCTAGAGTGGGGTCCGTTTACAATGAGCAGTTCTTC
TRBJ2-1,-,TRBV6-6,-,CASRPWTYNEQFF,TGTGCCAGCAGACCTTGGACTTACAATGAGCAGTTCTTC
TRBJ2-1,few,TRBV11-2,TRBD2,CASSSGGRALSSYNEQFF,TGTGCCAGCAGTTCAGGCGGGAGGGCCCTGAGCTCCTACAATGAGCAGTTCTTC
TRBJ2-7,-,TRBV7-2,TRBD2,CASSSRAGEVNF,TGTGCCAGCAGCTCCCGAGCGGGAGAGGTTAACTTC
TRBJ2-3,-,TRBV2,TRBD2,CASRRGEDTQYF,TGTGCCAGCAGGCGGGGGGAAGATACGCAGTATTTT
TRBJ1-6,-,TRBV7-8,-,CASSSVAPSSYNSPLHF,TGTGCCAGCAGCTCAGTGGCACCGAGCTCCTATAATTCACCCCTCCACTTT
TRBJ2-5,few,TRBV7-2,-,CASSQGEGETQYF,TGTGCCAGCAGCCAGGGTGAGGGGGAGACCCAGTACTTC
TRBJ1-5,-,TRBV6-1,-,CASRHRDLLNQPQHF,TGTGCCAGCAGGCACCGGGACCTATTGAATCAGCCCCAGCATTTT
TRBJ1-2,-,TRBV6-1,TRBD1,CASQSAGTGAGHYGYTF,TGTGCCAGCCAATCCGCCGGGACAGGGGCGGGCCACTATGGCTACACCTTC
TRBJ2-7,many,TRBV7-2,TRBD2,CASSRGRGAFYEQYF,TGTGCCAGCAGCAGAGGGCGGGGGGCTTTCTACGAGCAGTACTTC
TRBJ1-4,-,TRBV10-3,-,CAISESQQGRDEKLFF,TGTGCCATCAGTGAGTCCCAGCAGGGGCGCGATGAAAAACTGTTTTTT
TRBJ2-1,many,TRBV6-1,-,CASSELSSSPHNEQFF,TGTGCCAGCAGTGAGTTGAGTTCGAGCCCCCACAATGAGCAGTTCTTC
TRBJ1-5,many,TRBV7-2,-,CASSPNQGLDQPQHF,TGTGCCAGCAGCCCCAATCAGGGTTTGGATCAGCCCCAGCATTTT
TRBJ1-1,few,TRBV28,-,CASRRDGTNTEAFF,TGTGCCAGCAGGCGGGACGGAACGAACACTGAAGCTTTCTTT
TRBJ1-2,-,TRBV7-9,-,CASSLGFGSDGYTF,TGTGCCAGCAGCTTAGGTTTCGGGTCGGATGGCTACACCTTC
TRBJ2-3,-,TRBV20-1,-,CSARVFSGSTDTQYF,TGCAGTGCTAGAGTATTTAGCGGTAGCACAGATACGCAGTATTTT
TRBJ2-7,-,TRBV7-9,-,CASSWTRGLYEQYF,TGTGCCAGCAGCTGGACCCGAGGACTCTACGAGCAGTACTTC
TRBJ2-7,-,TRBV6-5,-,CASSYLGRSYEQYF,TGTGCCAGCAGTTACTTAGGCCGCTCCTACGAGCAGTACTTC
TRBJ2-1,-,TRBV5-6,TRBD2,CASSRNSGKSYNEQFF,TGTGCCAGCAGCCGTAATAGCGGGAAATCCTACAATGAGCAGTTCTTC
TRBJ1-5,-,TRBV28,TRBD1,CASRLTGGGEPQHF,TGTGCCAGCAGACTAACAGGGGGGGGGGAGCCCCAGCATTTT
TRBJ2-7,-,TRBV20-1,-,CSARGGLGADEQYF,TGCAGTGCTAGGGGGGGCCTCGGGGCGGACGAGCAGTACTTC
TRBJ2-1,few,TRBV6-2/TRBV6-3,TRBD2,CASSRLAAYNEQFF,TGTGCCAGCAGCAGACTAGCGGCCTACAATGAGCAGTTCTTC
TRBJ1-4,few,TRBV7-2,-,CASSQDSINEKLFF,TGTGCCAGCAGCCAGGACAGCATTAATGAAAAACTGTTTTTT
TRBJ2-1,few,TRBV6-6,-,CASSYPRSELGHEQFF,TGTGCCAGCAGTTACCCCCGATCGGAGCTCGGTCATGAGCAGTTCTTC
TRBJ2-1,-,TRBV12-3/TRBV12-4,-,CASRPPGWLGEQFF,TGTGCCAGCAGACCCCCGGGGTGGCTCGGTGAGCAGTTCTTC
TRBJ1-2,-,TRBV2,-,CASGGTNYGYTF,TGTGCCAGCGGGGGAACTAACTATGGCTACACCTTC
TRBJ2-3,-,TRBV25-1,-,CASRENNTDTQYF,TGTGCCAGCAGGGAGAACAACACAGATACGCAGTATTTT